The 10 T cell receptor beta chains listed next were all sequenced from one sample in a study of cytomegalovirus exposure and HLA in healthy donors. Generated by immunoSEQ multiplex PCR, the TCRdb table keeps only in-frame clones and is missing some. The sample lists 150,000 to 200,000 clones, around nine tenths occurring once. Sequenced material: PBMCs. These receptor sequences come from a woman in her twenties or thirties in good health and CMV-seronegative.

The chain couples TRBV2 to TRBJ1-2; 10 bases are a match to TRBD1. Germline CDR1 is SNHLY and CDR2 is FYNNEI. The CDR3 runs 14 residues. J lost 5 bases, V lost 6 bases, and 6 bases had no gene match. The CDR3 is CASSRQGAGYGYTF. CDR3 nucleotide sequence: TGTGCCAGCAGCCGACAGGGGGCGGGGTATGGCTACACCTTC. Filled out from reference TRBV2 and TRBJ1-2, the complete variable domain reads EPEVTQTPSHQVTQMGQEVILRCVPISNHLYFYWYRQILGQKVEFLVSFYNNEISEKSEIFDDQFSVERPDGSNFTLKIRSTKLEDSAMYFCASSRQGAGYGYTFGSGTRLTVV.

The chain uses TRBV27 and TRBJ2-2; D is unclear. Germline V CDR1 and CDR2: MNHEY, SMNVEV (reference sequence). Deletions cut 6 bases from V and 5 bases from J, with 13 bases between. The CDR3 length is 14 residues. The CDR3 DNA follows: TGTGCCAGCAGCCCGCTAGGTGGGACCGGGGAGCTGTTTTTT. Amino acid sequence: CASSPLGGTGELFF.

The gene calls are TRBV7-9 and TRBJ2-5; 9 positions agree with TRBD1. J gave up 3 bases and V 4 bases, and 9 bases lay outside the gene matches. CDR1 and CDR2 (germline): SEHNR, FQNEAQ (reference sequence). This CDR3 has 16 residues. The CDR3 nucleotides read TGTGCCAGCAGCTGGAGGACAGGGGAGAGCAAAGAGACCCAGTACTTC. It encodes CASSWRTGESKETQYF.

This chain connects TRBV19 to TRBJ2-5; D is ambiguous. V was trimmed by 3 bases and J by 5 bases, leaving 10 bases between them. The germline CDR1 and CDR2 sequences are LNHDA and SQIVND (reference sequence). The CDR3 covers 13 residues. The CDR3 spells CASSIGFGETQYF. The CDR3 DNA reads TGTGCCAGTAGTATCGGGTTCGGGGAGACCCAGTACTTC.

This clone has only a few counts. This sequence joins TRBV27 and TRBJ1-2; D ambiguous. Germline-derived CDR1 and CDR2 are MNHEY and SMNVEV (reference sequence). V was pared by 5 bases and J by 6 bases, with 13 bases between. This CDR3 contains 13 residues. CDR3 region: CASSQIGVNGYTF. CDR3 DNA: TGTGCCAGCAGTCAGATCGGGGTCAATGGCTACACCTTC.

The rearrangement joins TRBV4-1 to TRBJ2-1, with 11 positions matching TRBD2. CDR1 and CDR2 (germline): MGHRA, YSYEKL. The CDR3 is made up of 15 amino acids. With 2 bases clipped from V and 6 bases from J, the junction kept 3 bases outside the gene matches. In DNA, the CDR3 is TGCGCCAGCAGCCAAACTAGCGGGGGAATCAATGAGCAGTTCTTC. Translated, it gives CASSQTSGGINEQFF.

The chain uses TRBV7-9 and TRBJ2-7, with D maybe TRBD1 (5 bases). V was clipped by 1 base and J by 2 bases, with 15 bases between them. This CDR3 spans 16 amino acids. The germline CDR1 and CDR2 sequences are SEHNR and FQNEAQ (reference sequence). The CDR3 sequence: CASSLEEKGKPYEQYF. CDR3 in DNA: TGTGCCAGCAGCTTAGAAGAAAAGGGGAAACCCTACGAGCAGTACTTC.

The rearrangement links TRBV5-4 to TRBJ2-1; 7 bases agree with TRBD1. From germline, CDR1 is SGHNT and CDR2 YYREEE (reference sequence). V dropped 5 bases and J dropped 5; count of bases not matched to a gene: 7. The CDR3 is made up of 14 amino acids. The CDR3 DNA reads as TGTGCCAGCAGACAGGGGTGGGTGGACAATGAGCAGTTCTTC. Amino acid sequence: CASRQGWVDNEQFF.

This chain uses TRBV9 with TRBJ2-1, with D maybe TRBD2 (5 bases). The CDR3 is 16 amino acids. V gave up 4 bases and J gave up 4 bases, with 18 bases separating them. In germline, CDR1 is SGDLS, CDR2 YYNGEE. This chain's CDR3 is CASSPGSRVIYNEQFF. As DNA, the CDR3 is TGTGCCAGCAGCCCCGGTTCGAGGGTCATTTACAATGAGCAGTTCTTC.

The V gene is TRBV9, the J gene TRBJ2-7; 11 bases are a match to TRBD2. The CDR3 loop spans 15 amino acids. With 4 bases clipped from V and 4 bases from J, the junction kept 7 bases outside the gene matches. CDR1 and CDR2 from the germline V gene are SGDLS and YYNGEE. CDR3 bases: TGTGCCAGCAGCCCAGGTAGCGGGGGGGCTTACGAGCAGTACTTC. Its translation: CASSPGSGGAYEQYF. The full variable domain, in which reference TRBV9 and TRBJ2-7 provide the parts outside the CDR3, is DSGVTQTPKHLITATGQRVTLRCSPRSGDLSVYWYQQSLDQGLQFLIQYYNGEERAKGNILERFSAQQFPDLHSELNLSSLELGDSALYFCASSPGSGGAYEQYFGPGTRLTVT.